This T cell receptor (beta chain) appears in the sequencing data of a study of blood T cell repertoires in COVID-19. Overall study: Both acute and convalescent COVID-19 samples were obtained from the United States, Italy and Spain. PBMCs, B-cell-depleted T cells, or T cells were the source of the cDNA or gDNA that made up the material.

In the original processing: Scientists estimated how many nucleated cells there were by amplifying reference gene primers. Using immunoSEQ multiplex PCR, the repertoire was profiled, and TCRdb retains in-frame clones only, with some absent. That table supplies the V and J calls and clone size; D and trimming were determined from the DNA. The data show about 310,000 clones, with around 87% seen just once and 7.8% held by the top ten. The germline CDR1 and CDR2 sequences are SNHLY and FYNNEI. The ends lost 7 bases at V and 7 bases at J; junction bases unmatched: 9. The CDR3 has 13 residues. A single count supports this clone.

V is TRBV2 and J is TRBJ1-1, with TRBD1 matching 7 bases. Sequenced material: peripheral blood. The sequence came from a woman aged 45-59 years who had recovered from COVID-19. CDR3 loop: CASKSGTANEAFF. As DNA, the CDR3 is TGTGCCAGCAAGTCCGGGACAGCGAATGAAGCTTTCTTT.